These T cell receptor beta chains were read from a single sample in a study of vaccination effects on CD4 cells after COVID-19. For these receptors, no antigen is known. Profiled with immunoSEQ multiplex PCR; TCRdb holds only in-frame clones, not every one. The repertoire holds roughly 59,000 clones, around 78% seen once, with approximately 1.9% in the top ten. The sequences come from CD4+ T cells from PBMCs cultured with HCoV-OC43 spike peptides, collected after COVID-19 vaccination. Source of these receptors: a human donor who received a COVID-19 vaccine. Each CDR3 is given with its conserved first and last residue. D genes are given only for firm matches. Rows give clone size only sometimes, using once, few, many, or a class for an expanded clone.

size,D,J,V,CDR3,DNA
.,.,TRBJ2-5,TRBV3-1/TRBV3-2,CASSQGPRRETQHF,TGTGCCAGCAGCCAAGGCCCCCGTCGAGAGACCCAGCACTTC
.,.,TRBJ1-2,TRBV11-2,CASSLDQENPYGYTF,TGTGCCAGCAGCTTAGACCAGGAGAATCCTTATGGCTACACCTTC
.,.,TRBJ1-1,TRBV19,CASELWSEAFF,TGTGCCAGTGAACTTTGGAGTGAAGCTTTCTTT
.,TRBD1,TRBJ1-2,TRBV15,CATSREGTAANYGYTF,TGTGCCACCAGCAGAGAAGGGACAGCAGCTAACTATGGCTACACCTTC
.,TRBD2,TRBJ2-5,TRBV2,CASSVNSGNQETQYF,TGTGCCAGCAGTGTTAATAGCGGGAACCAAGAGACCCAGTACTTC
once,.,TRBJ2-5,TRBV6-5,CASSYLGGVGQETQYF,TGTGCCAGCAGTTACTTAGGGGGGGTCGGCCAAGAGACCCAGTACTTC
once,.,TRBJ1-2,TRBV6-5,CASSQGYYGYTF,TGTGCCAGCTCGCAGGGGTACTATGGCTACACCTTC
.,.,TRBJ2-5,TRBV6-5,CASSYSPSQETQYF,TGTGCCAGCAGTTATTCTCCATCGCAAGAGACCCAGTACTTC
few,.,TRBJ1-6,TRBV27,CASWGGRRDSPLHF,TGTGCCAGTTGGGGGGGTCGAAGAGATTCACCCCTCCACTTT
few,.,TRBJ1-4,TRBV3-1/TRBV3-2,CASSQAGKGGGKLFF,TGTGCCAGCAGCCAAGCGGGCAAGGGAGGTGGAAAACTGTTTTTT
.,.,TRBJ1-1,TRBV10-1,CASSDSGEPNTEAFF,TGCGCCAGCAGTGACTCGGGGGAGCCGAACACTGAAGCTTTCTTT
once,.,TRBJ1-6,TRBV27,CASSSLEGRGASPLHF,TGTGCCAGCAGCTCCCTCGAGGGTCGTGGCGCTTCACCCCTCCACTTT
once,TRBD1,TRBJ2-6,TRBV30,CAWSLTGAFFSGANVLTF,TGTGCCTGGAGTCTGACAGGGGCCTTCTTCTCTGGGGCCAACGTCCTGACTTTC
.,.,TRBJ2-4,TRBV7-2,CASSLAHLTVAKNIQYF,TGTGCCAGCAGCTTAGCGCATTTGACAGTAGCCAAAAACATTCAGTACTTC
.,.,TRBJ2-3,TRBV5-1,CASSLGRVTDTQYF,TGCGCCAGCAGCTTGGGTCGGGTGACAGATACGCAGTATTTT
.,TRBD1,TRBJ2-3,TRBV3-1/TRBV3-2,CASSQGTGEDTQYF,TGTGCCAGCAGCCAAGGGACAGGGGAAGATACGCAGTATTTT
.,.,TRBJ2-2,TRBV11-3,CASSLDRGNTGELFF,TGTGCCAGCAGCTTAGACAGGGGGAACACCGGGGAGCTGTTTTTT
.,.,TRBJ2-1,TRBV19,CASSRAYNEQFF,TGTGCCAGTAGCAGGGCCTACAATGAGCAGTTCTTC
.,.,TRBJ1-2,TRBV6-5,CASSYQDRGYGYTF,TGTGCCAGCAGTTACCAGGACAGAGGCTATGGCTACACCTTC
.,.,TRBJ2-5,TRBV7-3,CASSPGTLSGQETQYF,TGTGCCAGCAGCCCCGGGACCCTATCGGGTCAAGAGACCCAGTACTTC
.,TRBD2,TRBJ2-2,TRBV6-5,CASRKPSGVTGELFF,TGTGCCAGCAGGAAGCCCAGCGGGGTTACCGGGGAGCTGTTTTTT
.,.,TRBJ2-3,TRBV3-1/TRBV3-2,CASSQDSGYAGTRETQYF,TGTGCCAGCAGCCAAGATTCTGGTTACGCCGGAACACGGGAAACGCAGTATTTT
few,.,TRBJ2-3,TRBV24-1,CATSGGARKTTDTQYF,TGTGCCACCAGTGGCGGGGCCCGGAAGACCACAGATACGCAGTATTTT
.,.,TRBJ1-2,TRBV7-2,CASSLAGNYGYTF,TGTGCCAGCAGCCTAGCGGGGAACTATGGCTACACCTTC
.,.,TRBJ2-1,TRBV24-1,CATSDSLMGNEQFF,TGTGCCACCAGTGATTCCTTAATGGGCAATGAGCAGTTCTTC
few,TRBD1,TRBJ1-1,TRBV7-9,CASSSTGVTEAFF,TGTGCCAGCAGCTCGACAGGGGTGACTGAAGCTTTCTTT
.,.,TRBJ1-3,TRBV10-3,CAISEVGRNTIYF,TGTGCCATCAGTGAGGTGGGGCGAAACACCATATATTTT
.,.,TRBJ1-5,TRBV12-5,CASGLVLGLGDQPQHF,TGTGCTAGTGGTTTGGTACTGGGGCTGGGGGATCAGCCCCAGCATTTT
.,TRBD1,TRBJ2-2,TRBV2,CASSRDRNTGELFF,TGTGCCAGCAGTCGGGACAGGAACACCGGGGAGCTGTTTTTT
.,.,TRBJ1-1,TRBV6-5,CASSVIKGTEAFF,TGTGCCAGCAGCGTTATCAAGGGCACTGAAGCTTTCTTT
.,TRBD2,TRBJ2-2,TRBV6-5,CASRRAGVNTGELFF,TGTGCCAGCAGACGGGCGGGGGTAAACACCGGGGAGCTGTTTTTT
.,.,TRBJ1-2,TRBV6-4,CASSDSGQLGYTF,TGTGCCAGCAGTGACTCAGGCCAACTCGGCTACACCTTC
.,.,TRBJ2-1,TRBV20-1,CSASDGEQFF,TGCAGTGCTAGTGACGGTGAGCAGTTCTTC
.,TRBD1,TRBJ1-1,TRBV5-1,CASASGTGGLEAFF,TGCGCCAGCGCTTCCGGGACAGGGGGTTTGGAAGCTTTCTTT
.,.,TRBJ2-2,TRBV6-6,CATCFEQPANTGELFF,TGTGCCACCTGCTTCGAACAGCCCGCGAACACCGGGGAGCTGTTTTTT
.,.,TRBJ1-1,TRBV6-2/TRBV6-3,CASSFQPNTEAFF,TGTGCCAGCAGTTTTCAGCCGAACACTGAAGCTTTCTTT
.,TRBD2,TRBJ2-3,TRBV11-1,CASSLGRGGFDTQYF,TGTGCCAGCAGCCTGGGGCGGGGGGGGTTTGATACGCAGTATTTT